One T cell receptor (beta chain) is described in this entry. This clone was seen just once. Its antigen target is currently unknown. No clone much larger than this one lies a single base away; base qualities are absent. These data come from a study of blood T cell repertoires in COVID-19 (dated by TCRdb to the early 2020s). About the full investigation: Collaborator samples came from the United States, Italy and Spain and covered acute and convalescent phases of COVID-19. The material from the prospective study consisted of cDNA or gDNA derived from T cells, B-cell-depleted T cells, or PBMCs. Samples were obtained from the ongoing ImmuneRACE study (first 160 participants) and from 1,200 or so subjects provided by 6 global collaborators. Nearly every sample came with metadata listing a de-identified subject ID, COVID-19 status, age in years and sex. A freely available public database, intended as a resource for researchers studying the immune response to SARS-CoV-2, is where the repertoires were released. Where HLA class I and class II types were available, the types were taken from metadata supplied by the sample provider, not from assay-based typing. Subjects who had been exposed to COVID-19, were actively infected with it, or had recovered from it provided the deeply sampled blood TCRbeta repertoires that made up the dataset. On the study overall, not on this receptor specifically: The amount of clinical and demographic metadata varied by source and participant and was provided uncurated.

Collaborating institutions collected whole blood in K2EDTA tubes following their own protocols. Collaborator samples were shipped for TCRbeta analysis as frozen whole blood, isolated PBMCs, or DNA extracted from either sample type. The immunoSEQ Assay, a bias-controlled multiplex PCR, was used to amplify TCRbeta CDR3 regions from genomic DNA. As for the authors' bioinformatics: The number of nucleated cells in each sample was estimated from the amplification of reference gene primers within the assay. To quantify the absolute abundance of each unique TCRbeta CDR3 rearrangement, sequence reads were collapsed and filtered. For each sample, productive Simpson clonality was calculated as the square root of Simpson's diversity index across productive rearrangements. TCRdb provides this immuneACCESS table in a form limited to in-frame rearrangements. Some clones are lacking; in checked studies, under half of them reflect an unresolved V gene, and why the rest are absent is not known. V, J and clone size are taken as reported in that table, and D and trimming were inferred from the DNA itself. Here the sample has roughly 80,000 clones; 84% occur a single time. Clones ranked in the top ten supply about 12% of the sample.

This TCR derives from a human donor in a cohort sampled during active COVID-19. The sequenced sample consisted of peripheral blood.

For the CDR3, the sequence is CASSLRIRQGYGYTF. The DNA reads as follows: TGCGCCAGCAGCTTACGGATTCGACAGGGCTATGGCTACACCTTC. This chain is built from TRBV5-1 and TRBJ1-2, with 7 central nucleotides matching TRBD1. The CDR3 starts with the cysteine, ends with the phenylalanine, and has 15 residues. The kept DNA is CDR3 alone, 45 bases in frame from the first base. The germline V gene supplies CDR1 SGHRS and CDR2 YFSETQ. V has 2 bases trimmed and J has 4 bases trimmed; junction bases matching no gene number 8.